This entry lists 17 T cell receptor beta chains sequenced from one sample in a study of blood T cells in healthy people across ages (dated by TCRdb to about 2015). The library was made by 5' RACE. The sequencer was an Illumina HiSeq 2500. A second PCR of 7 to 11 cycles was run with a J-beta primer mix and a sample-barcoded 5' primer. Using fastp at Q25 and MiXCR, TCRdb reprocessed the public reads and kept productive beta chains. Rows merge per CDR3 protein into single entries with the most common DNA and genes. The sample records approximately 730,000 distinct CDR3 sequences, roughly 50% of which are singletons. Around 41% of the sample comes from the top ten. What was sequenced was blood. All receptors derive from a man at least 80 years old in good health.

As concerns this clonotype: The germline gene is not matched at one end of the junction; a read error may be the cause. CDR3 region: CASSRPQGTQYF. CDR3 nucleotide sequence: TGTGCCAGCAGTCGACCCCAAGGGACCCAGTACTTC. The genes are TRBV7-2 and TRBJ2-5, with D unclear. The germline CDR1 and CDR2 sequences are SGHTA and FQGNSA. This CDR3 region has 12 residues.

The chain uses TRBV25-1 and TRBJ2-1; D call uncertain. Germline V gene lookup returns CDR1 MGHDK and CDR2 SYGVNS. V lost 5 bases, J lost 4 bases, and 21 bases lay in between. The CDR3 has 17 amino acids. CDR3 amino acids: CASSCYRRAKEYNEQFF. CDR3 coding DNA: TGTGCCAGCAGTTGTTACCGCCGGGCGAAAGAATACAATGAGCAGTTCTTC.

The chain links TRBV20-1 to TRBJ1-2; D is unclear. The CDR3 covers 13 residues. CDR1 DFQATT and CDR2 SNEGSKA come from the germline V gene (reference sequence). V was cut by 6 bases and J by 8 bases, with 19 bases left in between. CDR3 sequence reads: CSAPGRASGGYTF. CDR3 bases: TGCAGTGCCCCCGGGAGGGCCTCTGGAGGCTACACCTTC.

The chain combines TRBV21-1 with TRBJ2-5; TRBD2 is the table's D call, not checked against the DNA. TRBV21-1 is designated a pseudogene. CDR3 length: 16 amino acids. CDR3 in amino acids: CASITCVGLAGETQYF. CDR3 DNA sequence: TGTGCCAGCATTACATGTGTGGGACTAGCGGGAGAGACCCAGTACTTC.

CDR3: CASSLTLSSYNEQFF. In nucleotides, the CDR3 is TGCGCCAGCAGCCTGACCCTCAGCTCCTACAATGAGCAGTTCTTC. The rearrangement uses TRBV5-1 and TRBJ2-1; D ambiguous. V lost 4 bases and J lost 0, with 11 bases in between. The CDR3 runs 15 residues. Germline values: CDR1 SGHRS, CDR2 YFSETQ.

Only a few counts were recorded for this clonotype. V usage is TRBV10-2 and J usage is TRBJ1-5; D call uncertain. Trimming left V 4 bases short and J 2 bases short, with 3 bases between. The germline gives CDR1 WSHSY, CDR2 SAAADI. The CDR3 is 12 amino acids. CDR3 protein: CASSGGNQPQHF. CDR3 bases: TGCGCCAGCAGTGGCGGCAATCAGCCCCAGCATTTT.

A word on this clonotype: A much larger clonotype is one base distant, so this may be a read error. This rearrangement joins TRBV24-1 to TRBJ2-1, with D possibly TRBD2 on 6 matching bases. Germline CDR1 KGHDR, CDR2 SFDVKD. This CDR3 is 16 amino acids long. The CDR3 sequence is CASSDLAGGSYNEQFF. The CDR3 region has the DNA TGTGCCTCCAGTGACCTAGCCGGGGGCTCCTACAATGAGCAGTTCTTC.

The chain carries TRBV5-1 and TRBJ2-7, with TRBD1 matching 7 bases. Germline V gives CDR1 SGHRS, CDR2 YFSETQ. The CDR3 is 14 amino acids. The V gene end was trimmed by 4 bases and the J gene end by 5 bases; junction bases not matched to a gene: 9. CDR3 protein: CASSTQQGLNEQYF. DNA of the CDR3: TGCGCCAGCAGCACGCAACAGGGGCTCAACGAGCAGTACTTC. Together with reference TRBV5-1 and TRBJ2-7, the CDR3 gives the full variable domain: KAGVTQTPRYLIKTRGQQVTLSCSPISGHRSVSWYQQTPGQGLQFLFEYFSETQRNKGNFPGRFSGRQFSNSRSEMNVSTLELGDSALYLCASSTQQGLNEQYFGPGTRLTVT.

The rearrangement joins TRBV7-9 to TRBJ1-2, with 10 bases matching TRBD1. V was pared by 6 bases and J by 2 bases, with 6 bases of the junction left unmatched. Germline lookup yields CDR1 SEHNR and CDR2 FQNEAQ (reference sequence). The CDR3 has 15 residues. CDR3 DNA sequence: TGTGCCAGCAGTGCCGGGACAGGGGCCAACTATGGCTACACCTTC. Its protein is CASSAGTGANYGYTF.

CDR3 loop: CASSRPGLYNEQYF. The CDR3, as DNA: TGTGCCAGCAGCCGCCCAGGGCTATACAATGAGCAGTACTTC. The chain has TRBV27 and TRBJ2-5; perhaps TRBD1 as D (5 bases). The CDR3 consists of 14 residues. Germline CDR1 and CDR2: MNHEY and SMNVEV (reference sequence). V was cut by 6 bases and J by 11 bases, with 22 bases left in between.

With respect to this clonotype: Sequence at one end of the junction differs from germline and may be a read error. V and J are TRBV5-1 and TRBJ2-3, with 9 bases matching TRBD2. CDR1 is SGHRS, CDR2 YFSETQ, per germline. The CDR3 covers 15 residues. CDR3 region: CASSLRTSGTDTQYF. The CDR3 DNA follows: TGTGCCAGCAGTCTCCGGACTAGCGGCACAGATACGCAGTATTTT.

The chain couples TRBV27 to TRBJ1-4, with D hard to call. V was clipped by 6 bases and J by 8 bases, with 16 bases between them. Germline V gene lookup returns CDR1 MNHEY and CDR2 SMNVEV (reference sequence). The CDR3 extends over 14 amino acids. The CDR3 sequence is CASRPMVPREKLFF. Written as DNA, the CDR3 is TGTGCCAGCAGACCTATGGTGCCAAGAGAAAAACTGTTTTTT. The entire variable domain, with the rest obtained from reference TRBV27 and TRBJ1-4, is as follows: EAQVTQNPRYLITVTGKKLTVTCSQNMNHEYMSWYRQDPGLGLRQIYYSMNVEVTDKGDVPEGYKVSRKEKRNFPLILESPSPNQTSLYFCASRPMVPREKLFFGSGTQLSVL.

The rearrangement uses TRBV29-1 and TRBJ1-1; TRBD1 matches at 7 bases. V gave up 7 bases and J gave up 6 bases; unmatched junction bases: 14. CDR3 length: 14 residues. Germline CDR1 reads SQVTM; CDR2 reads ANQGSEA. CDR3 nucleotides: TGCAGCGCTGGGGGACAGCCTTTTTCCGCTGAAGCTTTCTTT. Translation gives CSAGGQPFSAEAFF.

There are a few counts of this clonotype. The chain combines TRBV20-1 with TRBJ1-2; the match to TRBD1 covers 10 bases. Per the germline V gene, CDR1 is DFQATT and CDR2 is SNEGSKA (reference sequence). The CDR3 length is 15 residues. The V gene end was trimmed by 3 bases and the J gene end by 7 bases; junction bases not matched to a gene: 11. The CDR3 DNA reads as TGCAGTGCTAGGGCCCCGGGACAGGGGCGCGCTGGCTACACCTTC. Amino acids: CSARAPGQGRAGYTF.

A few counts support this clonotype. Here the CDR3 DNA reads TGCAGCGTCAGACCGGAGTGGGGAGGAACTGAAGCTTTCTTT. Protein sequence: CSVRPEWGGTEAFF. This chain joins TRBV29-1 and TRBJ1-1; D remains unclear. Germline V lookup: CDR1 SQVTM, CDR2 ANQGSEA. The CDR3 is 14 residues long. The V end was cut by 6 bases, the J end by 5 bases, with 19 bases between. The whole variable domain, remainder taken from reference TRBV29-1 and TRBJ1-1, is SAVISQKPSRDICQRGTSLTIQCQVDSQVTMMFWYRQQPGQSLTLIATANQGSEATYESGFVIDKFPISRPNLTFSTLTVSNMSPEDSSIYLCSVRPEWGGTEAFFGQGTRLTVV.

The gene calls are TRBV3-1 and TRBJ2-7; D is uncertain. The length of the CDR3 is 14 residues. Germline lookup yields CDR1 LGHDT and CDR2 YNNKEL (reference sequence). With 4 bases removed from V and 5 bases from J, the gap between germline ends came to 15 bases. CDR3 amino acids: CASSRRPVGNEQYF. The CDR3 nucleotides read TGTGCCAGCAGCCGCCGACCAGTTGGGAACGAGCAGTACTTC.

The rearrangement uses TRBV29-1 and TRBJ2-7, with D maybe TRBD1 (6 bases). Germline V gives CDR1 SQVTM, CDR2 ANQGSEA. This CDR3 spans 13 amino acids. V lost 7 bases and J 0 bases, leaving 13 bases between the germline ends. CDR3 protein: CSAWTASSYEQYF. As DNA, the CDR3 is TGCAGCGCATGGACAGCAAGCTCCTACGAGCAGTACTTC.